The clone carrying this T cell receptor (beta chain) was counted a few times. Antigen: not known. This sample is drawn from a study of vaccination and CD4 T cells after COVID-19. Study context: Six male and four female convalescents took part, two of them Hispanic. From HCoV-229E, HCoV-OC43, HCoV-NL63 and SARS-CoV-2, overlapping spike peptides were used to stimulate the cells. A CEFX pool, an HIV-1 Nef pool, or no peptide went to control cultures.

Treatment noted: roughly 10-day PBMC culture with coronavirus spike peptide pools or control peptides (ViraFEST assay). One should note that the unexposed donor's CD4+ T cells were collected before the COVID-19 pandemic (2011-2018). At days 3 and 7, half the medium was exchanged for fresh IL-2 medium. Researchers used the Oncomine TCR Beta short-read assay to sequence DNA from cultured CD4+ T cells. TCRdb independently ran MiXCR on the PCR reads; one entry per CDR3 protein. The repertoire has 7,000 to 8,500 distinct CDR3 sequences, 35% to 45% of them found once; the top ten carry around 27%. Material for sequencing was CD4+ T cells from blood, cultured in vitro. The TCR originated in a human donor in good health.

CDR3 nucleotide sequence: TGTGCCAGCAGCTTAGAACAGGGGAATAATTCACCCCTCCACTTT. As protein: CASSLEQGNNSPLHF. The chain is built from TRBV11-2 and TRBJ1-6; 7 nucleotides match TRBD1. Trimming removed 0 bases from V and 5 bases from J; junction bases left unmatched: 1. The CDR3 runs 15 residues. Germline CDR1 and CDR2: SGHAT and FQNNGV.